This T cell receptor beta chain is from a study of beta chain features in type 1 diabetes. Findings and limits, study-wide: The similarity of naive, central memory and Treg TCRB repertoires appeared greater among patients than among healthy donors.

Sorting gave populations that all exceeded 95% purity. The CDR3 extends over 13 amino acids. CDR1 SGHRS and CDR2 YFSETQ come from the germline V gene. Trimming took off 0 bases at V and 6 bases at J, with 9 bases between the two ends. Sequenced material consisted of expressed TCRB transcripts (all of the isolated RNA was reverse transcribed). Libraries were prepared by immunoSEQ multiplex PCR; TCRdb keeps only in-frame clonotypes and omits some of them. The sample holds about 340,000 clones; under 8.5% are singletons and the top ten take less than 0.45%. This clone was observed a few times. Its antigen remains unidentified.

The receptor's source is a woman in her late teens or twenties in good health. The gene calls are TRBV5-1 and TRBJ1-1, with a weak D call TRBD1 (5 bases). The material sequenced was central memory CD4+ T cells from blood. Here the CDR3 DNA reads TGCGCCAGCAGCTTGGCCCGGGGGGCTGAAGCTTTCTTT. Translation: CASSLARGAEAFF.